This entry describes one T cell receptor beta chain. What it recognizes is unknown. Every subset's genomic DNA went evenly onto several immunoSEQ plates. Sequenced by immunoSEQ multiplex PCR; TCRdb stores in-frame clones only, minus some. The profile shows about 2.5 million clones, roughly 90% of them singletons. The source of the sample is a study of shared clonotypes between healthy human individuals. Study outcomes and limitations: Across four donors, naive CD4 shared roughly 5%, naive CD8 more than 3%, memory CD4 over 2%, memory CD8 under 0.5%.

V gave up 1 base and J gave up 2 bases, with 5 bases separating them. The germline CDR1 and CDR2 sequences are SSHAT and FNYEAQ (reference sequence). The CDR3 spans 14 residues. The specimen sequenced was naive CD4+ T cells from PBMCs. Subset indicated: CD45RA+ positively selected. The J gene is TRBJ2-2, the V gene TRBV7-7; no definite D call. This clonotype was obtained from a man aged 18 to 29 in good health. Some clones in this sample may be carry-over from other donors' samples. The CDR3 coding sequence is TGTGCCAGCAGCTTAGTGGCAAACACCGGGGAGCTGTTTTTT. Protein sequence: CASSLVANTGELFF.